This is a list of T cell receptor beta chains from one sample in a study of OX40 agonist ivuxolimab in advanced cancers. Produced via immunoSEQ multiplex PCR; TCRdb's table is partial and in-frame only. Of roughly 52,000 clones in the sample, 84% were seen once. Sequenced here: CD4+ or CD8+ T cells sorted from blood, sampled in a trial of the OX40 agonist ivuxolimab. Receptors originate from an adult with an advanced solid tumor such as melanoma, head and neck, liver or kidney cancer. Each CDR3 is given with its conserved first and last residue. Each record gives: clone size, J gene, V gene, D gene, CDR3 length, CDR3 DNA, CDR3 protein. D genes are given only for firm matches. Clone sizes are given selectively: once, few, many, or a class where the clone is expanded.

clone size: -; J gene: TRBJ2-3; V gene: TRBV15; D gene: -; CDR3 length: 13; CDR3 DNA: TGTGCCACCAGCAGAGACCTCCCAGATACGCAGTATTTT; CDR3 protein: CATSRDLPDTQYF
clone size: -; J gene: TRBJ1-1; V gene: TRBV19; D gene: TRBD1; CDR3 length: 15; CDR3 DNA: TGTGCCAGTAGGGACAGGGGAAGAGGGAACACTGAAGCTTTCTTT; CDR3 protein: CASRDRGRGNTEAFF
clone size: -; J gene: TRBJ2-5; V gene: TRBV5-1; D gene: -; CDR3 length: 15; CDR3 DNA: TGCGCCAGCAGCTTCGGGACACCCTACCAAGAGACCCAGTACTTC; CDR3 protein: CASSFGTPYQETQYF
clone size: -; J gene: TRBJ1-5; V gene: TRBV27; D gene: -; CDR3 length: 13; CDR3 DNA: TGTGCCAGCAGCTCCGTAAGGGATCAGCCCCAGCATTTT; CDR3 protein: CASSSVRDQPQHF
clone size: once; J gene: TRBJ2-7; V gene: TRBV28; D gene: -; CDR3 length: 15; CDR3 DNA: TGTGCCAGCAGTTTACGGCGGCAAAATAAGCGCGAGCAGTACTTC; CDR3 protein: CASSLRRQNKREQYF
clone size: -; J gene: TRBJ2-6; V gene: TRBV7-6; D gene: -; CDR3 length: 16; CDR3 DNA: TGTGCCAGCAGCTTAGTTGGACACTCTGGGGCCAACGTCCTGACTTTC; CDR3 protein: CASSLVGHSGANVLTF
clone size: once; J gene: TRBJ2-7; V gene: TRBV6-1; D gene: -; CDR3 length: 14; CDR3 DNA: TGTGCCAGCAGTTCCCGGGACGGCCACTACGAGCAGTACTTC; CDR3 protein: CASSSRDGHYEQYF
clone size: -; J gene: TRBJ2-6; V gene: TRBV7-9; D gene: -; CDR3 length: 16; CDR3 DNA: TGTGCCAGCAGTACGTTCTACAGGGCTGGGGCCAACGTCCTGACTTTC; CDR3 protein: CASSTFYRAGANVLTF
clone size: -; J gene: TRBJ1-5; V gene: TRBV15; D gene: -; CDR3 length: 14; CDR3 DNA: TGTGCCACCAGCAGGGAACTGCTAAATCAGCCCCAGCATTTT; CDR3 protein: CATSRELLNQPQHF
clone size: few; J gene: TRBJ1-5; V gene: TRBV7-2; D gene: -; CDR3 length: 18; CDR3 DNA: TGTGCCAGCAGCGTACATCCGGGACATCTATCGAGCAATCAGCCCCAGCATTTT; CDR3 protein: CASSVHPGHLSSNQPQHF
clone size: -; J gene: TRBJ2-2; V gene: TRBV12-5; D gene: TRBD1; CDR3 length: 16; CDR3 DNA: TGTGCTAGTGGTTTGATTAGACCAGGGGGTACCGGGGAGCTGTTTTTT; CDR3 protein: CASGLIRPGGTGELFF
clone size: few; J gene: TRBJ1-1; V gene: TRBV6-1; D gene: TRBD1; CDR3 length: 16; CDR3 DNA: TGTGCCAGCAGTGAAGCGAACAGGGGAAGGAACACTGAAGCTTTCTTT; CDR3 protein: CASSEANRGRNTEAFF
clone size: -; J gene: TRBJ2-5; V gene: TRBV7-2; D gene: TRBD2; CDR3 length: 16; CDR3 DNA: TGTGCCAGCAGCTTTGGGACTAGTGGGAAGAGGGAGACCCAGTACTTC; CDR3 protein: CASSFGTSGKRETQYF
clone size: -; J gene: TRBJ2-5; V gene: TRBV13; D gene: TRBD1; CDR3 length: 15; CDR3 DNA: TGTGCCAGCAGCTCTGAGAGGGACAGACAAGAGACCCAGTACTTC; CDR3 protein: CASSSERDRQETQYF
clone size: -; J gene: TRBJ1-4; V gene: TRBV27; D gene: -; CDR3 length: 13; CDR3 DNA: TGTGCCAGCAGTTTAATTAAGGGTGAAAAACTGTTTTTT; CDR3 protein: CASSLIKGEKLFF
clone size: -; J gene: TRBJ1-1; V gene: TRBV7-3; D gene: TRBD1; CDR3 length: 19; CDR3 DNA: TGTGCCAGCAGCTCCGATTTCGTCGGGACAGGGGTGATAGGCACTGAAGCTTTCTTT; CDR3 protein: CASSSDFVGTGVIGTEAFF
clone size: few; J gene: TRBJ1-1; V gene: TRBV11-2; D gene: -; CDR3 length: 13; CDR3 DNA: TGTGCCAGCAGCCCCGGGACGAACACTGAAGCTTTCTTT; CDR3 protein: CASSPGTNTEAFF
clone size: -; J gene: TRBJ2-6; V gene: TRBV7-2; D gene: -; CDR3 length: 16; CDR3 DNA: TGTGCCAGCAGCTTACTACCCGGCTCTGGGGCCAACGTCCTGACTTTC; CDR3 protein: CASSLLPGSGANVLTF
clone size: -; J gene: TRBJ2-5; V gene: TRBV9; D gene: -; CDR3 length: 16; CDR3 DNA: TGTGCCAGCAGCGTAGATGGGGCGGGAATGGAAGAGACCCAGTACTTC; CDR3 protein: CASSVDGAGMEETQYF
clone size: -; J gene: TRBJ1-1; V gene: TRBV4-2; D gene: -; CDR3 length: 13; CDR3 DNA: TGTGCCAGCAGCCAAGAAGCGGGGGTTGAAGCTTTCTTT; CDR3 protein: CASSQEAGVEAFF
clone size: -; J gene: TRBJ2-1; V gene: TRBV10-3; D gene: TRBD2; CDR3 length: 16; CDR3 DNA: TGTGCCATCAGCCCCAGACGGCGGGAGATGAACAATGAGCAGTTCTTC; CDR3 protein: CAISPRRREMNNEQFF
clone size: few; J gene: TRBJ2-3; V gene: TRBV7-6; D gene: -; CDR3 length: 13; CDR3 DNA: TGTGCCAGCATGGCACGGGCCACAGATACGCAGTATTTT; CDR3 protein: CASMARATDTQYF
clone size: once; J gene: TRBJ1-1; V gene: TRBV6-1; D gene: -; CDR3 length: 14; CDR3 DNA: TGTGCCAGCAGTGAAGAACACTCGAACACTGAAGCTTTCTTT; CDR3 protein: CASSEEHSNTEAFF
clone size: -; J gene: TRBJ2-1; V gene: TRBV11-3; D gene: -; CDR3 length: 15; CDR3 DNA: TGTGCCAGCAGCTTGGGGGCGGGAGACTACAATGAGCAGTTCTTC; CDR3 protein: CASSLGAGDYNEQFF
clone size: -; J gene: TRBJ2-3; V gene: TRBV4-3; D gene: -; CDR3 length: 15; CDR3 DNA: TGCGCCAGCAGCCAATCCTTTGTACAGACAGATACGCAGTATTTT; CDR3 protein: CASSQSFVQTDTQYF
clone size: -; J gene: TRBJ1-3; V gene: TRBV9; D gene: -; CDR3 length: 16; CDR3 DNA: TGTGCCAGCAGCGTAAATCCTCAGAGCTCTGGAAACACCATATATTTT; CDR3 protein: CASSVNPQSSGNTIYF
clone size: -; J gene: TRBJ1-2; V gene: TRBV6-1; D gene: -; CDR3 length: 14; CDR3 DNA: TGTGCCAGCAGTGTGAGAGAGGAACACTATGGCTACACCTTC; CDR3 protein: CASSVREEHYGYTF